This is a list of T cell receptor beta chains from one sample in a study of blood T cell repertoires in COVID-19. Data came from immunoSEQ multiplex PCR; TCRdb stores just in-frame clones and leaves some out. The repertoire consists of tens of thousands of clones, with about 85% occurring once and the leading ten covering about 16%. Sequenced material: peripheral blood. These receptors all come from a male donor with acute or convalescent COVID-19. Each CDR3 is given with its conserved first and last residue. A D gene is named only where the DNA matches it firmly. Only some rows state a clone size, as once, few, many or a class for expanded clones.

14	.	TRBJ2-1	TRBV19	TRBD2	CASRTSGGGNEQFF	TGTGCCAGTAGGACTAGCGGGGGGGGTAATGAGCAGTTCTTC
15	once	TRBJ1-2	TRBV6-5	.	CASSLRGGLPYGYTF	TGTGCCAGCAGCCTAAGGGGGGGACTGCCCTATGGCTACACCTTC
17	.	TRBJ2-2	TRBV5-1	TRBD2	CASSLGLAGGNTGELFF	TGCGCCAGCAGCTTGGGACTAGCGGGGGGAAACACCGGGGAGCTGTTTTTT
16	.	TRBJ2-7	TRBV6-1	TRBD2	CASSEFGTSGAYEQYF	TGTGCCAGCAGTGAGTTTGGGACTAGCGGAGCCTACGAGCAGTACTTC
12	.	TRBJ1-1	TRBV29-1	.	CTARGWDTEAFF	TGCACCGCTCGGGGGTGGGACACTGAAGCTTTCTTT
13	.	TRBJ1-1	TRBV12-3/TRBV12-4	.	CASNQPGGTEAFF	TGTGCCAGCAACCAACCGGGGGGGACTGAAGCTTTCTTT
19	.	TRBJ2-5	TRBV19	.	CASSIGVGGDIVFQETQYF	TGTGCCAGTAGTATAGGCGTAGGGGGGGACATCGTTTTCCAAGAGACCCAGTACTTC
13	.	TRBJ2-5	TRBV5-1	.	CASRRGHQETQYF	TGCGCCAGCAGGCGGGGACACCAAGAGACCCAGTACTTC
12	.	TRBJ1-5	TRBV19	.	CASSIQGRPQHF	TGTGCCAGTAGTATACAGGGGCGGCCCCAGCATTTT
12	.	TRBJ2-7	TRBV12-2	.	CASRLTTLKQYF	TGTGCAAGTCGCTTAACCACTTTAAAGCAGTACTTC
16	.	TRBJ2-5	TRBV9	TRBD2	CASSVELAGGRETQYF	TGTGCCAGCAGCGTCGAACTAGCGGGGGGGCGGGAGACCCAGTACTTC
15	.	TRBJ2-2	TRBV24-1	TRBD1	CATSDTGQGNGELFF	TGTGCCACCAGTGATACAGGACAGGGGAACGGGGAGCTGTTTTTT
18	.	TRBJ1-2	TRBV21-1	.	CASSTPWGRGKKNYGYTF	TGTGCCAGCAGCACCCCTTGGGGCAGGGGAAAAAAAAACTATGGCTACACCTTC
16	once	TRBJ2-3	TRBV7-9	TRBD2	CASSRTSLSSTDTQYF	TGTGCCAGCAGTCGGACTAGCCTCTCTAGCACAGATACGCAGTATTTT
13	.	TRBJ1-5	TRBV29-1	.	CSARDNLNQPQHF	TGCAGCGCACGGGACAATCTGAATCAGCCCCAGCATTTT
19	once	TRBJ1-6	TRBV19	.	CASSRSRMASLSYNSPLHF	TGTGCCAGTAGTAGATCTAGGATGGCGAGTCTCTCCTATAATTCACCCCTCCACTTT
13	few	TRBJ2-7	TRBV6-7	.	CASSYSNSNEQYF	TGTGCCAGCAGTTACTCGAACAGCAACGAGCAGTACTTC
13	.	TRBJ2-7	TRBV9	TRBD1	CASSGQGLYEQYF	TGTGCCAGCAGTGGACAGGGCCTCTACGAGCAGTACTTC
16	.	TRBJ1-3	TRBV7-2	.	CASSLLGGSAGNTIYF	TGTGCCAGCAGCTTATTGGGGGGTTCGGCCGGAAACACCATATATTTT
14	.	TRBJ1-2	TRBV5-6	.	CASSLAGKVYGYTF	TGTGCCAGCAGCTTGGCAGGGAAGGTCTATGGCTACACCTTC
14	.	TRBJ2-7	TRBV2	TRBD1	CASSEDDRAYEQYF	TGTGCCAGCAGTGAAGACGACAGGGCCTACGAGCAGTACTTC
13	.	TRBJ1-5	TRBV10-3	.	CAISESNGQPQHF	TGTGCCATCAGTGAGTCGAATGGCCAGCCCCAGCATTTT
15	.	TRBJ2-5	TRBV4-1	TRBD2	CASSPERGGQETQYF	TGCGCCAGCAGCCCCGAGCGGGGGGGCCAAGAGACCCAGTACTTC
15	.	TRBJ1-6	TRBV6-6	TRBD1	CASTSGGSYNSPLHF	TGTGCCAGCACGTCAGGGGGATCCTATAATTCACCCCTCCACTTT
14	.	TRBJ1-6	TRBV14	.	CASSQSGGVSPLHF	TGTGCCAGCAGCCAAAGCGGGGGGGTCTCACCCCTCCACTTT
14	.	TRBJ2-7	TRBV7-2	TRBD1	CASSSRTGFDEQYF	TGTGCCAGCAGCTCGAGGACAGGGTTCGACGAGCAGTACTTC
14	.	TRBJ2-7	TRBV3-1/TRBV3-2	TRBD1	CASRSGTGAYEQYF	TGTGCCAGCAGATCCGGGACAGGGGCGTACGAGCAGTACTTC
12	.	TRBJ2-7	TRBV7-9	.	CASSPQGLEQYF	TGTGCCAGCAGCCCACAGGGTCTGGAGCAGTACTTC
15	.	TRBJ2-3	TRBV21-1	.	CASSSKGSSTDTQYF	TGTGCCAGCAGCTCCAAGGGGTCGAGCACAGATACGCAGTATTTT
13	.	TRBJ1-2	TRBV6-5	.	CASSYPGVYGYTF	TGTGCCAGCAGTTACCCAGGGGTTTATGGCTACACCTTC
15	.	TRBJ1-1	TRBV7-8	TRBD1	CASSKRQGLNTEAFF	TGTGCCAGCAGCAAGCGACAGGGATTAAACACTGAAGCTTTCTTT
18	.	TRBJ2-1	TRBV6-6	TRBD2	CASSRPPLAGGRWGEQFF	TGTGCCAGCAGTCGCCCTCCCCTAGCGGGGGGGCGTTGGGGTGAGCAGTTCTTC
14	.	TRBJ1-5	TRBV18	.	CASSGDTRNQPQHF	TGTGCCAGCTCAGGGGACACACGCAATCAGCCCCAGCATTTT
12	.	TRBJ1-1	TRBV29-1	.	CSGAGGGTEAFF	TGCAGCGGAGCCGGGGGAGGCACTGAAGCTTTCTTT
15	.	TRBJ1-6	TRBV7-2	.	CASSDDRSYNSPLHF	TGTGCCAGCAGCGATGACAGGAGCTATAATTCACCCCTCCACTTT
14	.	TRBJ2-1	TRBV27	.	CASRKRVSYNEQFF	TGTGCCAGCAGGAAGCGAGTCTCCTACAATGAGCAGTTCTTC
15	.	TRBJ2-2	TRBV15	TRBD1	CATSIGRGRTGELFF	TGTGCCACCAGCATCGGCAGGGGGAGAACCGGGGAGCTGTTTTTT
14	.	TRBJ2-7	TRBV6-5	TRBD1	CASSYSDRGYEQYF	TGTGCCAGCAGTTACTCGGACAGGGGGTACGAGCAGTACTTC
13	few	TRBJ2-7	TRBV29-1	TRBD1	CSVEPGQGYEQYF	TGCAGCGTTGAACCGGGACAGGGCTACGAGCAGTACTTC
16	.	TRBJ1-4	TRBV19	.	CASSMTVQVVLEKLFF	TGTGCCAGTAGTATGACGGTACAGGTTGTTTTAGAAAAACTGTTTTTT
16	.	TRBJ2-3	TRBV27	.	CASSPPYAGGTDTQYF	TGTGCCAGCAGTCCCCCCTACGCTGGAGGGACAGATACGCAGTATTTT
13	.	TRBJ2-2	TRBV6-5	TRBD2	CASKREGAGELFF	TGTGCCAGCAAGCGGGAAGGGGCCGGGGAGCTGTTTTTT
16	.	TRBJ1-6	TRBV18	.	CASSPLQPQGNSPLHF	TGTGCCAGCTCACCACTTCAACCCCAGGGGAATTCACCCCTCCACTTT
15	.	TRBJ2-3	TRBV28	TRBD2	CASSSSGASTDTQYF	TGTGCCAGCAGTTCGAGCGGGGCTAGCACAGATACGCAGTATTTT
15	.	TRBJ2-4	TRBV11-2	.	CASSPELYLKNIQYF	TGTGCCAGCAGCCCCGAACTGTATCTCAAAAACATTCAGTACTTC
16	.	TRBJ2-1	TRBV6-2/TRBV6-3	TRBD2	CASSSTSGGAPGEQFF	TGTGCCAGCAGTTCCACTAGCGGGGGGGCACCGGGTGAGCAGTTCTTC
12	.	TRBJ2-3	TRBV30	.	CAWVTGAGTQYF	TGTGCCTGGGTCACTGGGGCTGGAACGCAGTATTTT
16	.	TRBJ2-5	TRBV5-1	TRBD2	CASSLDGLGYQETQYF	TGCGCCAGCAGCTTGGATGGACTAGGGTATCAAGAGACCCAGTACTTC
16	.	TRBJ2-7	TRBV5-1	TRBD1	CASSLEPGQGGREQYF	TGCGCCAGCAGCTTGGAACCGGGACAGGGGGGCCGAGAGCAGTACTTC
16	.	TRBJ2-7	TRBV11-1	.	CASSQGAGGPPYEQYF	TGTGCCAGCAGCCAGGGGGCCGGGGGGCCCCCATACGAGCAGTACTTC
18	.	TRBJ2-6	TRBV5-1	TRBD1	CASSSRTGGVSGANVLTF	TGCGCCAGCAGCTCCCGGACAGGGGGGGTCTCTGGGGCCAACGTCCTGACTTTC
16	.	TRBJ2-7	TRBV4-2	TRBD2	CASSQGLAGGEDEQYF	TGTGCCAGCAGCCAGGGACTAGCGGGGGGAGAGGACGAGCAGTACTTC
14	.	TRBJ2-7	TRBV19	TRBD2	CATSSGGFTYEQYF	TGTGCCACTTCTAGCGGGGGGTTTACCTACGAGCAGTACTTC
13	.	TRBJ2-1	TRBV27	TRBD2	CASTGGGYNEQFF	TGTGCCAGCACAGGCGGGGGGTACAATGAGCAGTTCTTC
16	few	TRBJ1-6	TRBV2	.	CASSGQVAGNNSPLHF	TGTGCCAGCAGTGGACAGGTTGCCGGTAATAATTCACCCCTCCACTTT
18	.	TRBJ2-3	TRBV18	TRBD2	CASSPSWSLAGVTDTQYF	TGTGCCAGCTCACCATCCTGGTCGCTTGCGGGGGTCACAGATACGCAGTATTTT
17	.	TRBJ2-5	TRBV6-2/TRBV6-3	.	CASSSPSRGRGGETQYF	TGTGCCAGCAGCAGCCCAAGTCGGGGCAGGGGAGGGGAGACCCAGTACTTC